The 26 T cell receptor beta chains given below trace back to one sample, sequenced in a study of neurological immune-mediated disorders. Sample time point: longitudinal time-point 1 (baseline). MiXCR, applied by TCRdb to the 5' RACE reads, yields one record per CDR3 protein. The sample yields about 60,000 distinct CDR3 sequences, around 10% seen once. The sample comprised PBMCs. The source of these receptors is a male donor with HTLV-1-associated myelopathy (HAM/TSP).

This clonotype was found many times. The chain carries TRBV7-6 and TRBJ2-1, with TRBD1 matching over 7 bases. CDR3 length: 14 amino acids. V was clipped by 4 bases and J by 4 bases; unmatched bases: 4. Germline CDR1 is SGHVS and CDR2 is FNYEAQ. The CDR3 DNA reads as TGTGCCAGCAGCTCCTTGGACAGGTACAATGAGCAGTTCTTC. This codes for CASSSLDRYNEQFF. The full variable domain, with the rest looked up from reference TRBV7-6 and TRBJ2-1, is GAGVSQSPRYKVTKRGQDVALRCDPISGHVSLYWYRQALGQGPEFLTYFNYEAQQDKSGLPNDRFSAERPEGSISTLTIQRTEQRDSAMYRCASSSLDRYNEQFFGPGTRLTVL.

The genes are TRBV4-2 and TRBJ1-5, with TRBD1 matching over 10 bases. V dropped 0 bases and J dropped 6; count of bases not matched to a gene: 8. There are 17 residues in the CDR3. Germline-derived CDR1 and CDR2 are LGHNA and YNFKEQ. The CDR3 protein is CASSQDAGTGEGQPQHF. The CDR3 DNA reads TGTGCCAGCAGCCAAGACGCCGGGACAGGGGAAGGTCAGCCCCAGCATTTT.

This clonotype was seen ten or more times. This may come from a read error, since a much larger clone is one base off. V and J are TRBV5-1 and TRBJ2-7, with D unresolved. Germline assignment: CDR1 SGHRS and CDR2 YFSETQ. This CDR3 region has 15 residues. The CDR3 DNA sequence: TGCGTGAGTGGGCCGGGCCAGTGGAGCTCCTACGAGCAGTACTTC. It is translated as CVSGPGQWSSYEQYF.

This clonotype was picked up many times. J is TRBJ2-5 and V is TRBV10-3, with 10 bases aligning to TRBD1. Trimming at V came to 3 bases and at J to 3 bases, leaving 1 base not matched to a gene. Germline V gene data show CDR1 as ENHRY and CDR2 as SYGVKD. The CDR3 sequence is 14 residues long. The CDR3 DNA reads TGTGCCATCAGTGACGGGACAGGGGAAGAGACCCAGTACTTC. Encoded protein: CAISDGTGEETQYF.

The chain is built from TRBV5-1 and TRBJ2-1; 8 nucleotides agree with TRBD2. This CDR3 has 17 amino acids. V trimming: 7 bases; J trimming: 3 bases; junction bases outside the gene matches: 15. Germline CDR1 SGHRS, CDR2 YFSETQ. The CDR3 region has the DNA TGCGCCAGCGCATCCCAGGGCCTTAGCGGGGACTACAATGAGCAGTTCTTC. It codes for CASASQGLSGDYNEQFF.

This clonotype has a count of ten or more. This rearrangement joins TRBV7-2 to TRBJ1-1; D not resolved. The CDR3 extends over 13 amino acids. V shed 8 bases and J shed 1 base, with 11 bases lying between them. The germline CDR1 and CDR2 sequences are SGHTA and FQGNSA. CDR3 protein: CASGEQPNTEAFF. For the CDR3, the DNA is TGTGCCAGCGGTGAACAGCCGAACACTGAAGCTTTCTTT.

In its sample, this clonotype was seen many times. This chain uses TRBV7-9 with TRBJ1-2; 7 bases fit TRBD1. The germline gives CDR1 SEHNR, CDR2 FQNEAQ (reference sequence). The CDR3 is 15 residues long. V trimming: 7 bases; J trimming: 8 bases; junction bases outside the gene matches: 16. Here the CDR3 reads CASNPREGASLGYTF. In DNA, the CDR3 is TGTGCCAGCAACCCGAGGGAGGGGGCCTCCCTCGGCTACACCTTC.

This clonotype turned up a few times. The chain is built from TRBV21-1 and TRBJ2-7; the table's D gene call, TRBD1, was not cross checked with the DNA. TRBV21-1 corresponds to a pseudogene. This CDR3 has 13 residues. The CDR3 coding sequence is TGTGCCAGCATCCCCAGGGGGCGTTACGAGCAGTACTTC. This codes for CASIPRGRYEQYF.

Ten or more counts support this clonotype. The V gene is TRBV12-3 or TRBV12-4, the J gene TRBJ1-2, with D perhaps TRBD1 (6 bases). This CDR3 is 14 amino acids long. Trimming took off 3 bases at V and 6 bases at J, with 14 bases between the two ends. CDR3 residues: CASSLGGASHGYTF. The CDR3 nucleotides are TGTGCCAGCAGTTTGGGGGGGGCCTCACATGGCTACACCTTC.

This clonotype is categorized as medium-sized (0.01 to 0.1%). The rearrangement joins TRBV10-3 to TRBJ1-6, with D perhaps matching TRBD1 (5 bases). The V and J ends lost 6 bases and 10 bases respectively, with 13 bases between them. This CDR3 region has 13 residues. Germline CDR1 reads ENHRY; CDR2 reads SYGVKD. CDR3 sequence (DNA): TGTGCCATCAGGGGGCAGGGAAGCTCACCCCTCCACTTT. The encoded protein is CAIRGQGSSPLHF.

This clonotype was observed at least ten times. V usage is TRBV5-1 and J usage is TRBJ1-4; D not resolved. Germline V gives CDR1 SGHRS, CDR2 YFSETQ. V was clipped by 2 bases and J by 5 bases, with 13 bases between them. CDR3 length: 15 residues. The CDR3 nucleotides read TGCGCCAGCAGCTTAGGAGGACGGCGAAATGAAAAACTGTTTTTT. This gives the protein CASSLGGRRNEKLFF.

This clonotype occurred many times. The chain carries TRBV20-1 and TRBJ1-1; D is unresolved. Trimming stripped 6 bases from V and 2 bases from J, with 16 bases between. CDR1 and CDR2 from the germline V gene are DFQATT and SNEGSKA (reference sequence). The CDR3 spans 14 residues. CDR3 DNA: TGCAGTGCCCGACCTGGAACTTATAACACTGAAGCTTTCTTT. Translation gives CSARPGTYNTEAFF.

This clonotype was detected ten times or more. The CDR3 is CASSPGTGTSGANVLTF. In DNA, the CDR3 is TGTGCCAGCTCACCAGGGACAGGGACCTCTGGGGCCAACGTCCTGACTTTC. This chain links TRBV18 with TRBJ2-6, with 9 bases that match TRBD1. Germline V gene data show CDR1 as KGHSH and CDR2 as LQKENI. The length of the CDR3 is 17 residues. V lost 2 bases to trimming and J lost 0 bases; unmatched junction nucleotides: 2.

This clonotype was seen many times. V is TRBV20-1 and J is TRBJ1-5; unclear D gene. Trimming stripped 2 bases from V and 0 bases from J, with 11 bases between. CDR1 and CDR2 from the germline V gene are DFQATT and SNEGSKA (reference sequence). CDR3 size: 15 residues. The CDR3 reads CSARMPGGSNQPQHF. In DNA form, the CDR3 reads TGCAGTGCTAGAATGCCAGGTGGTAGCAATCAGCCCCAGCATTTT.

In this sample, this clonotype turned up many times. J is TRBJ2-2 and V is TRBV5-1, with 8 positions matching TRBD2. In germline, CDR1 is SGHRS, CDR2 YFSETQ. The CDR3 covers 16 residues. V trimming: 1 base; J trimming: 7 bases; junction bases outside the gene matches: 9. The CDR3 sequence is CASSLFRGGSHGELFF. CDR3 DNA: TGCGCCAGCAGCTTGTTCCGGGGGGGCTCCCACGGGGAGCTGTTTTTT.

Ten or more counts support this clonotype. The chain is built from TRBV2 and TRBJ2-3; D is ambiguous. Germline V gene data show CDR1 as SNHLY and CDR2 as FYNNEI. The CDR3 consists of 14 residues. Trimming removed 7 bases at V and 2 bases at J, with 13 bases between. The CDR3 nucleotides read TGTGCCAGCAACCGGGCCAGGACCACAGATACGCAGTATTTT. It encodes CASNRARTTDTQYF.

This clonotype occurred many times. The J gene is TRBJ2-1, the V gene TRBV5-6; 8 bases align to TRBD1. CDR1 is SGHDT, CDR2 YYEEEE, per germline. The CDR3 length is 15 residues. V gave up 4 bases and J gave up 5 bases; unmatched junction bases: 8. As DNA, the CDR3 is TGTGCCAGCAGCGGTAAGGACAGGGACCACAATGAGCAGTTCTTC. Translating it yields CASSGKDRDHNEQFF.

As regards this clonotype: It may be a read error: a sequence one base away is much more abundant. The chain links TRBV18 to TRBJ2-7; D is possibly TRBD1 (5 bases). The CDR3 loop spans 13 amino acids. CDR1 KGHSH and CDR2 LQKENI come from the germline V gene. The DNA of the CDR3 is TGTCCCAGCTTATCCAGGGCGACCTACGAGCAGTACTTC. It translates to CPSLSRATYEQYF.

This clonotype was recorded many times. The rearrangement uses TRBV29-1 and TRBJ1-1; D unclear. Germline loops: CDR1 SQVTM, CDR2 ANQGSEA. V lost 0 bases, J lost 4 bases, and 12 bases lay in between. This CDR3 region has 14 residues. CDR3 sequence reads: CSVEDPFRGTEAFF. CDR3 nucleotides: TGCAGCGTTGAAGATCCCTTCCGTGGCACTGAAGCTTTCTTT. The full variable domain, in which reference TRBV29-1 and TRBJ1-1 provide the parts outside the CDR3, is SAVISQKPSRDICQRGTSLTIQCQVDSQVTMMFWYRQQPGQSLTLIATANQGSEATYESGFVIDKFPISRPNLTFSTLTVSNMSPEDSSIYLCSVEDPFRGTEAFFGQGTRLTVV.

The chain links TRBV7-2 to TRBJ2-7; no clear D. V was shortened by 0 bases and J by 7 bases, with 13 bases between the two germline ends. This CDR3 is built from 14 residues. Germline CDR1 SGHTA, CDR2 FQGNSA. CDR3 protein: CASSLAWSGCEQYF. The CDR3 DNA sequence: TGTGCCAGCAGCTTAGCGTGGTCAGGCTGTGAGCAGTACTTC. Full variable domain (remainder filled in from reference TRBV7-2 and TRBJ2-7): GAGVSQSPSNKVTEKGKDVELRCDPISGHTALYWYRQSLGQGLEFLIYFQGNSAPDKSGLPSDRFSAERTGGSVSTLTIQRTQQEDSAVYLCASSLAWSGCEQYFGPGTRLTVT.

Many counts were recorded for this clonotype. The chain couples TRBV7-6 to TRBJ2-7, with D perhaps TRBD1 or TRBD2 (5 bases each). Germline-derived CDR1 and CDR2 are SGHVS and FNYEAQ. V lost 3 bases, J lost 4 bases, and 19 bases lay in between. The CDR3 runs 16 residues. DNA for the CDR3: TGTGCCAGCAGCTTCTCGGCAGGGAGAGGTTCTTACGAGCAGTACTTC. It encodes CASSFSAGRGSYEQYF.

This clonotype was counted many times. The chain employs TRBV5-1 and TRBJ1-3; D is unresolved. The V and J ends lost 0 bases and 9 bases respectively, with 13 bases between them. Germline V CDR1 and CDR2: SGHRS, YFSETQ. The CDR3 has 14 amino acids. CDR3 sequence reads: CASSLGDGPSTIYF. CDR3 nucleotides: TGCGCCAGCAGCTTGGGCGACGGCCCGTCCACCATATATTTT.

This chain joins TRBV28 and TRBJ1-1; perhaps TRBD1 as D (6 bases). This CDR3 has 14 amino acids. CDR1 and CDR2 from the germline V gene are MDHEN and SYDVKM. V lost 5 bases and J lost 7, with 17 bases in between. The CDR3 bases are TGTGCCAGCAGTCCTCATTACAGGGACAATGAAGCTTTCTTT. This gives the protein CASSPHYRDNEAFF.

A few counts support this clonotype. The chain is built from TRBV4-1 and TRBJ1-6, with 9 bases lining up with TRBD1. The CDR3 runs to 19 residues. Germline lookup yields CDR1 MGHRA and CDR2 YSYEKL. Trimming removed 3 bases from V and 8 bases from J; junction bases left unmatched: 17. DNA of the CDR3: TGCGCCAGCAGCCAGCGAAACAATCCGGGACAGGGATTAGATTCACCCCTCCACTTT. Protein product: CASSQRNNPGQGLDSPLHF.

CDR3 nucleotide sequence: TGCAGCGTTGAAGATCGGGTGGGGGGAATGGCCAAAAACATTCAGTACTTC. Protein: CSVEDRVGGMAKNIQYF. This chain uses TRBV29-1 with TRBJ2-4, with D possibly matching TRBD2 (6 bases). Trimming removed 0 bases at V and 1 base at J, with 16 bases between. Germline CDR1 reads SQVTM; CDR2 reads ANQGSEA. CDR3 length: 17 residues.

This clonotype was found many times. The rearrangement links TRBV5-1 to TRBJ1-1; 8 nucleotides match TRBD1. V trimming: 0 bases; J trimming: 0 bases; junction bases outside the gene matches: 4. Germline values: CDR1 SGHRS, CDR2 YFSETQ. This CDR3 has 16 amino acids. The CDR3 sequence: CASSLDGQGLNTEAFF. CDR3 nucleotides: TGCGCCAGCAGCTTGGACGGACAGGGCTTGAACACTGAAGCTTTCTTT.